This T cell receptor (beta chain) is from a study of a mutant IDH1 vaccine in newly diagnosed glioma. Study-wide background: Treated patients, averaging around 40 years, were roughly 62% male and approximately 38% female. Notes on the study in general: Pseudoprogression seemed unlinked to shifts in top peripheral T cell clonotypes.

As regards this clone: Its antigen is undetermined.

This table comes from immunoSEQ multiplex PCR, and its TCRdb copy is limited to in-frame clones, with some not included. The repertoire has about 36,000 clones, approximately 78% of them found once; the top ten carry 9% to 10%. The CDR3 is 15 residues long. With V trimmed by 6 bases and J by 7 bases, 11 bases remained unmatched. The germline gives CDR1 SNHLY, CDR2 FYNNEI. The time point was: baseline, week 1 (first vaccination visit). Described treatment: pre-vaccination baseline after standard-of-care therapy. The sample was PBMCs, taken from a glioma patient treated with radiotherapy, temozolomide or both. The sequence derives from a man between 35 and 55 years old with glioma. Some clones in this sample may be carry-over from other donors' samples. The rearrangement joins TRBV2 to TRBJ1-4; 7 nucleotides align to TRBD1. CDR3 amino acids: CASSHRAQGGEKLFF. In DNA, the CDR3 is TGTGCCAGCAGCCATAGAGCCCAGGGGGGTGAAAAACTGTTTTTT.